Below are 10 T cell receptor beta chains sequenced from a single sample in a study of CD8+CD57+ T cells in acquired aplastic anemia. TCR beta VDJ and CDR3 profiling used genomic DNA as template. TCRdb re-derived calls from the reads in MiXCR, one entry per CDR3 protein. The repertoire holds a few hundred thousand distinct CDR3 sequences, with around 82% as singletons. By flow cytometry, patients selected for sequencing had shown an expansion of CD8+CD57+ cells. The sequenced sample was sorted CD4+, CD8+, or CD8+CD57+ T cells (not recorded which) from PBMCs. These receptors came from a human donor with aplastic anemia.

The chain employs TRBV5-6 and TRBJ2-7; 7 nucleotides match TRBD1. The trim removed 0 bases at V and 1 base at J, leaving 13 bases unmatched. Per germline, CDR1 SGHDT and CDR2 YYEEEE. CDR3 length equals 18 residues. The CDR3 DNA is TGTGCCAGCAGCTTGGATGAGGACGGGACAGCCCTTTCCTACGAGCAGTACGTC. It is translated as CASSLDEDGTALSYEQYV.

A remark on this clonotype: An end of the junction does not agree with germline; a read error may underlie this. This chain joins TRBV11-3 and TRBJ2-3; D gene unclear. The CDR3 is made up of 12 amino acids. Per germline, CDR1 SGHNT and CDR2 YENEEA. CDR3 loop: CASSVDLATQYF. In nucleotides, the CDR3 is TGTGCCAGCAGCGTAGATCTGGCAACGCAGTATTTT.

V usage is TRBV7-3 and J usage is TRBJ2-2, with D perhaps assigned TRBD1 or TRBD2 (5 bases each). V dropped 7 bases and J dropped 12 bases, with 18 bases sitting between them. The CDR3 totals 13 residues. Germline CDR1 SGHTA, CDR2 FQGTGA. CDR3 residues: CASTSLTGGQLFF. The CDR3 bases are TGTGCCAGCACGTCACTAACAGGAGGTCAGCTGTTTTTT.

In regard to this clonotype: It is unclear where the CDR3 begins or ends on the DNA, so no DNA is shown, and the CDR3 is as TCRdb lists it. V usage is TRBV7-8 and J usage is TRBJ2-3; TRBD2 is the table's D call and was not checked against the DNA. The germline V gene encodes CDR1 SGHVS and CDR2 FQNEAQ. Both ends counted, the CDR3 spans 14 residues. The chain's CDR3 is CAKQRIRSIFAQSF.

The chain has TRBV14 and TRBJ2-3; no firm D call. The CDR3 has 12 amino acids. Deletions cut 3 bases from V and 4 bases from J, with 5 bases between. Per germline, CDR1 SGHDN and CDR2 FVKESK. This CDR3 is CASSHIPDTQYF. The CDR3 nucleotides are TGTGCCAGCAGCCACATTCCAGATACGCAGTATTTT.

The V and J genes are TRBV20-1 and TRBJ1-2; TRBD1 matches 7 bases. After removal of 0 bases from V and 9 bases from J, the junction contained 7 bases not matched to a gene. Germline V gene lookup returns CDR1 DFQATT and CDR2 SNEGSKA (reference sequence). CDR3 length: 13 residues. As DNA, the CDR3 is TGCAGTGCTAGAGAGAGACAGGGTCCTAGCTACACCTTC. It specifies CSARERQGPSYTF.

V and J are TRBV4-1 and TRBJ1-6; no firm D call. The CDR3 runs to 18 residues. V lost 5 bases and J 1 base, leaving 18 bases between the germline ends. The germline V gene encodes CDR1 MGHRA and CDR2 YSYEKL. The CDR3 coding sequence is TGCGCCAGCAGCATACGAACAAGGCAATTGTCCTATAATTCACCCCTCCACTTT. Translated: CASSIRTRQLSYNSPLHF.

The chain joins TRBV6-2 or TRBV6-3 to TRBJ1-2, with D possibly matching TRBD1 (5 bases). V was cut by 6 bases and J by 8 bases, with 13 bases left in between. The V gene's germline CDR1 is MNHEY and CDR2 SVGEGT. The CDR3 consists of 12 residues. The CDR3 reads CASRTPGGGYTF. The CDR3 nucleotides read TGTGCCAGCAGAACGCCGGGGGGAGGCTACACCTTC.

This clonotype has a single count. A junction boundary mismatches the germline segment, possibly from a read error. The rearrangement uses TRBV7-6 and TRBJ2-7; no clear D. CDR3 length: 14 amino acids. Germline CDR1 is SGHVS and CDR2 is FNYEAQ. The CDR3 nucleotides read TGTGCCAGCAGCTTAGCCCACCGGGCAAAAGAGACCCAGTTC. This codes for CASSLAHRAKETQF.

The chain employs TRBV7-2 and TRBJ2-7, with D hard to call. The germline V gene has CDR1 SGHTA and CDR2 FQGNSA. The V and J ends lost 0 bases and 1 base respectively, with 10 bases between them. The CDR3 contains 15 residues. CDR3 region: CASSLAFTLSYEQYV. The CDR3 nucleotides read TGTGCCAGCAGCTTAGCGTTTACCCTGTCCTACGAGCAGTACGTC.